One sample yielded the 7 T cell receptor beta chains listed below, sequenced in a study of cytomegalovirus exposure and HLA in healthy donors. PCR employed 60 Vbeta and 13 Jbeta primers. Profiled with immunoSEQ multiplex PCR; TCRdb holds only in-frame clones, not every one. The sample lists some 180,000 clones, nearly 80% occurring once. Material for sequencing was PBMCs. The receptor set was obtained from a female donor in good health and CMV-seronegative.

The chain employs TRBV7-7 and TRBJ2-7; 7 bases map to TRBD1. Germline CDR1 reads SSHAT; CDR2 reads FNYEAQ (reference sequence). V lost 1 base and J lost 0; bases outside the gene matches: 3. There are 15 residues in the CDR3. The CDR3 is CASSLGQGGSYEQYF. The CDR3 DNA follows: TGTGCCAGCAGCTTAGGACAGGGCGGCTCCTACGAGCAGTACTTC.

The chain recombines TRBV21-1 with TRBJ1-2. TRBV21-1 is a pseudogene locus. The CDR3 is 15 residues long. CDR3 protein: CASSKSRGFVHGYTF. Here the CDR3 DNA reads TGTGCCAGCAGCAAATCTCGGGGGTTTGTACATGGCTACACCTTC.

The CDR3 protein is CASRRGTANYGYTF. The DNA for the CDR3 is TGCGCCAGCAGAAGGGGGACAGCTAACTATGGCTACACCTTC. The chain links TRBV5-1 to TRBJ1-2; TRBD1 aligns across 7 bases. The CDR3 extends over 14 amino acids. CDR1 and CDR2 from the germline V gene are SGHRS and YFSETQ. Unmatched junction bases numbered 4, after V lost 5 bases and J lost 0 bases.

DNA of the CDR3: TGTGCCAGCAGTGAATTAGCGTTCCGCTCCTACAATGAGCAGTTCTTC. Residues: CASSELAFRSYNEQFF. This rearrangement joins TRBV6-1 to TRBJ2-1; D is possibly TRBD2 (5 bases). The CDR3 loop spans 16 amino acids. Between the trimmed V and J ends, which lost 2 bases and 0 bases, there was a span of 11 bases. Germline CDR1 reads MNHNS; CDR2 reads SASEGT.

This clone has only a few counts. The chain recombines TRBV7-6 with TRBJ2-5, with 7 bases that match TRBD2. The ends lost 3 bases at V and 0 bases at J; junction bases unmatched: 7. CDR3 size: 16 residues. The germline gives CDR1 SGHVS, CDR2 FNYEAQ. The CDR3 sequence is CASSFTPGGYQETQYF. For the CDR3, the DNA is TGTGCCAGCAGCTTTACTCCCGGGGGGTACCAAGAGACCCAGTACTTC. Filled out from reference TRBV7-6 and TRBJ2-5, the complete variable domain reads GAGVSQSPRYKVTKRGQDVALRCDPISGHVSLYWYRQALGQGPEFLTYFNYEAQQDKSGLPNDRFSAERPEGSISTLTIQRTEQRDSAMYRCASSFTPGGYQETQYFGPGTRLLVL.

DNA for the CDR3: TGTGCCAGCAGCAAAGGTCCTGCTAAGAGGGCCTACGAGCAGTACTTC. Translated: CASSKGPAKRAYEQYF. The genes are TRBV21-1 and TRBJ2-7; TRBD2 is the table's D call and was not checked against the DNA. TRBV21-1 is marked as a pseudogene. The CDR3 runs 16 residues.

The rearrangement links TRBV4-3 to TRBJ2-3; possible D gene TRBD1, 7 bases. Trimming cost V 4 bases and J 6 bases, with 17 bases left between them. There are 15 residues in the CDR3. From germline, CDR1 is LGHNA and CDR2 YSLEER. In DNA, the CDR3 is TGCGCCAGCAGCCGTACAGGGGATGGAGGGGATACGCAGTATTTT. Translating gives CASSRTGDGGDTQYF.